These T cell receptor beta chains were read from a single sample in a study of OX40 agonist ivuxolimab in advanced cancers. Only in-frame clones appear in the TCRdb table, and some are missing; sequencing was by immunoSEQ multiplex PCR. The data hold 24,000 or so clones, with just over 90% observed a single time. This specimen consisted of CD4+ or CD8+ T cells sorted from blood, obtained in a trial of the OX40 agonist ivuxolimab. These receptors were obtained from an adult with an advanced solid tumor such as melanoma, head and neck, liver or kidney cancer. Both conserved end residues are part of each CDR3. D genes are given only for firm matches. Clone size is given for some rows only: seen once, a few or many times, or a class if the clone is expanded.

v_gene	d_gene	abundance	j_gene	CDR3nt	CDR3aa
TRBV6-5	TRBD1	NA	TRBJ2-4	TGTGCCAGCAGCCCGGGGACAGGGTTCATTCAGTACTTC	CASSPGTGFIQYF
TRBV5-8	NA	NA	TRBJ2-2	TGTGCCAGCAGCTTGGGGTGGGTTGGAGCCGAAGCGAACACCGGGGAGCTGTTTTTT	CASSLGWVGAEANTGELFF
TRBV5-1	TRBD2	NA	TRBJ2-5	TGCGCCAGCAGCTCCACTCTAGCGGGAGGGGCAGAGACCCAGTACTTC	CASSSTLAGGAETQYF
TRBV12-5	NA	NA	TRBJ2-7	TGTGCTAGTGCCAGGGCGTACGAGCAGTACTTC	CASARAYEQYF
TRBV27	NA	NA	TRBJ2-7	TGTGCCAGCGGAGTCTTCTACGAGCAGTACTTC	CASGVFYEQYF
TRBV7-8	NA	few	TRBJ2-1	TGTGCCAGCACACTAAATCCTCAGGGTGAGCAGTTCTTC	CASTLNPQGEQFF
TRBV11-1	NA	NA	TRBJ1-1	TGTGCCAGCAGCTTACTACAGGGTCAGGGTGAAGCTTTCTTT	CASSLLQGQGEAFF
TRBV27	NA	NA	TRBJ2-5	TGTGCCAGCAGTTTAGCGGGATCCCAAGAGACCCAGTACTTC	CASSLAGSQETQYF
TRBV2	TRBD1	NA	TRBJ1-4	TGTGCCAGCAGCCGGGGACAGCAGAATGAAAAACTGTTTTTT	CASSRGQQNEKLFF
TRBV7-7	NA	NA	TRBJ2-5	TGTGCTAGCAGCTCCTTAGGGACTGCACAAGAGACCCAGTACTTC	CASSSLGTAQETQYF
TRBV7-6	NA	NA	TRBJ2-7	TGTGCCAGCAGCTTAGCGGCAACGGGAGCTGGCTACGAGCAGTACTTC	CASSLAATGAGYEQYF
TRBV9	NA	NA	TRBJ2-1	TGTGCCAGCAGCGTAGACGGACAGTACAATGAGCAGTTCTTC	CASSVDGQYNEQFF
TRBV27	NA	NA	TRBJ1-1	TGTGCCAGCAGTCCCTTGGTTGGCTCCATGAACACTGAAGCTTTCTTT	CASSPLVGSMNTEAFF
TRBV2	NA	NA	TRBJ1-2	TGTGCCAGCAGCCCTCGGGGGGCGCGCGGCTACACCTTC	CASSPRGARGYTF
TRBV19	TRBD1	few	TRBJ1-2	TGTGCCAGTAGTGCTCGGACAGGAGATAACTATGGCTACACCTTC	CASSARTGDNYGYTF
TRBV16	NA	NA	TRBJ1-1	TGTGCCAGCAGCCAATTGAGGGGTGATAGCACTGAAGCTTTCTTT	CASSQLRGDSTEAFF
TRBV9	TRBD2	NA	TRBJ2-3	TGTGCCAGCAGCCCACCCCTAGCGGGAGGGCCCGCGGCAGATACGCAGTATTTT	CASSPPLAGGPAADTQYF
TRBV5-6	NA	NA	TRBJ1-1	TGTGCCAGCAGCGCCGGGTGGGGAGGGTACACTGAAGCTTTCTTT	CASSAGWGGYTEAFF
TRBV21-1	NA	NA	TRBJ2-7	TGTGCCAGCAGCAAAGTCTTACCTAGGACTAGTATTCCCTACGAGCAGTACTTC	CASSKVLPRTSIPYEQYF
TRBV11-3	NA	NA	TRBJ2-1	TGTGCCAGCAGCTTAACGGACAATGAGCAGTTCTTC	CASSLTDNEQFF
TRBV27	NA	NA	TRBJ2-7	TGTGCCAGCAGCCGAGCCCGGGACACCATCTACGAGCAGTACTTC	CASSRARDTIYEQYF